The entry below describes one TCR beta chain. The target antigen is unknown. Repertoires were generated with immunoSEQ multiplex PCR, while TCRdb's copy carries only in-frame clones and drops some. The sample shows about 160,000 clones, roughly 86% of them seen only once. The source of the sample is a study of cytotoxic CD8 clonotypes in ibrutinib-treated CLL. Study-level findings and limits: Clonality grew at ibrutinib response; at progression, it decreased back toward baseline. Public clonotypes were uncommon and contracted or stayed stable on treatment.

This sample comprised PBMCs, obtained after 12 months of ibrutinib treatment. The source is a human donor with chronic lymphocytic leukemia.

The DNA for the CDR3 is TGTGCCAGCAGCTTAGCGGGCGTGGGAACTGAAGCTTTCTTT. It translates to CASSLAGVGTEAFF. The V and J genes are TRBV7-2 and TRBJ1-1, with unresolved D. The CDR3 is made up of 14 amino acids. Trimming removed 0 bases from V and 5 bases from J, with 10 bases in between. CDR1 and CDR2 (germline): SGHTA, FQGNSA.